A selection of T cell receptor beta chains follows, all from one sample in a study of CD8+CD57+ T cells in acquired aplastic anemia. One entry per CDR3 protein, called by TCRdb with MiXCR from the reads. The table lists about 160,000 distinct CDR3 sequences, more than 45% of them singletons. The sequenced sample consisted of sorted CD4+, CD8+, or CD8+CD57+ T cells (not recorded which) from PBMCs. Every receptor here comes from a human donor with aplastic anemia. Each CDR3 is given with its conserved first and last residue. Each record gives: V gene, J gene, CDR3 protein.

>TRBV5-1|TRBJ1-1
CASSGGGGNTEAFF
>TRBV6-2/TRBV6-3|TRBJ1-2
CASTDGGTARGYTF
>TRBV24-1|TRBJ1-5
CATSEPQGIQPQHF
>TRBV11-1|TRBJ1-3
CASSLALQGERNTIYF
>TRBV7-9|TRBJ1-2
CASSFSDYGYTF
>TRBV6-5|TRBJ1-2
CASSYFLDYGYTF
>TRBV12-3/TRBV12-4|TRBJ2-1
CASTPGQRESNEQFF
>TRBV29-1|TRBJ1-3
CSVTGSGNTIYF
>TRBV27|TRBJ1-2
CASSFTGGKANYGYTF
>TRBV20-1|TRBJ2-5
CSAGVGETQYF